This T cell receptor (beta chain) was identified in a study of control samples from healthy donors and cancer patients. The protocol was immunoSEQ multiplex PCR, while the TCRdb copy is restricted to in-frame clones and leaves out a portion. Here the sample spans 110,000 to 150,000 clones, just under 95% being singletons. The specimen sequenced was blood. This TCR was recovered from a man aged 25-45 years in good health.

The CDR3 bases are TGTGCCAGCTCACCTTCGACAGGGACGACGACTGAAGCTTTCTTT. Protein product: CASSPSTGTTTEAFF. This rearrangement joins TRBV18 to TRBJ1-1; 7 bases match TRBD1. Losses at the gene ends were 3 bases for V and 5 bases for J; bases not matched to a gene: 9. Germline CDR1 KGHSH, CDR2 LQKENI. This CDR3 comprises 15 residues.